Given below is one TCR beta chain in context. What it binds is not known. Documented time point: newly diagnosed GD, antithyroid drugs for less than 3 months. From RNA extracted from PBMCs, the TCR library was made. The data originate from a study of regulatory T cells in long-lasting Graves disease. In building TCR beta libraries, iRepertoire HTBI primers were used together with Arm-PCR of CDR3 regions. TCRdb passed the multiplex PCR reads through MiXCR, listing each CDR3 protein once. The data show a few hundred thousand distinct CDR3 sequences, 20% to 25% seen once. General study points: Patients whose Graves' disease persisted exhibited lower TCR diversity than those newly diagnosed. Between persistent patients, a few thousand public clonotypes were shared, exceeding the 900 to 1,000 shared between new patients. It was possible that the small sample size reduced accuracy.

The germline gives CDR1 SNHLY, CDR2 FYNNEI. Trimming removed 3 bases from V and 3 bases from J; junction bases left unmatched: 6. The CDR3 contains 16 residues. The sequence derives from a female donor with Graves disease. The specimen was peripheral blood mononuclear cells (PBMCs), collected at new diagnosis, from a patient treated with antithyroid drugs. The V call is TRBV2, the J call TRBJ2-3; 10 bases line up with TRBD2. The chain's CDR3 is CASSDPQREGTDTQYF. The CDR3 DNA follows: TGTGCCAGCAGTGATCCCCAGCGGGAGGGGACAGATACGCAGTATTTT.